This T cell receptor beta chain was captured by sequencing in a study of beta chain features in type 1 diabetes. All of the isolated RNA was reverse transcribed, so expressed TCRB transcripts were sequenced. Repertoires were generated with immunoSEQ multiplex PCR, while TCRdb's copy carries only in-frame clones and drops some. The sample has 300,000 to 350,000 clones; 7.5% to 9% are singletons. CDR1 and CDR2 (germline): SQVTM, ANQGSEA. The length of the CDR3 is 14 residues. The V end lost 4 bases, the J end lost 3 bases, and 12 bases lay between the germline ends. Sorted populations all exceeded 95% purity.

What was sequenced was central memory CD4+ T cells from blood. The J gene is TRBJ2-2, the V gene TRBV29-1; a possible D gene is TRBD2 (6 bases). The source is a woman between 18 and 30 years old in good health. CDR3: CSVGGRRDTGELFF. The CDR3 DNA reads TGCAGCGTTGGGGGGAGGAGGGACACCGGGGAGCTGTTTTTT.